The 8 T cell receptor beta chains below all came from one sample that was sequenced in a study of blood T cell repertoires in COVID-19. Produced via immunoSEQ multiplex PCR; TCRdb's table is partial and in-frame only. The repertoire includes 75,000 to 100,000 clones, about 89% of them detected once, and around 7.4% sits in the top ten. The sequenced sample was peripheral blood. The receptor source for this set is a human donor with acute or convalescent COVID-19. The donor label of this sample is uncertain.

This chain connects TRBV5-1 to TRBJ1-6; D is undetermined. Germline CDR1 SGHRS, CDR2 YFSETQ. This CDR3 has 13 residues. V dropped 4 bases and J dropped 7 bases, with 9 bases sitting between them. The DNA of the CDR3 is TGCGCCAGCAGCCACGACGGGAATTCACCCCTCCACTTT. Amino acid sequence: CASSHDGNSPLHF. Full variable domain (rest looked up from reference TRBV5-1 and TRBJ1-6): KAGVTQTPRYLIKTRGQQVTLSCSPISGHRSVSWYQQTPGQGLQFLFEYFSETQRNKGNFPGRFSGRQFSNSRSEMNVSTLELGDSALYLCASSHDGNSPLHFGNGTRLTVT.

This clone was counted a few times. The CDR3 here is CASSILGNTIYF. CDR3 in DNA: TGTGCCAGTAGTATTCTGGGAAACACCATATATTTT. J is TRBJ1-3 and V is TRBV19; D not certain. Germline CDR1 is LNHDA and CDR2 is SQIVND (reference sequence). V was shortened by 3 bases and J by 4 bases, with 4 bases between the two germline ends. The CDR3 spans 12 residues.

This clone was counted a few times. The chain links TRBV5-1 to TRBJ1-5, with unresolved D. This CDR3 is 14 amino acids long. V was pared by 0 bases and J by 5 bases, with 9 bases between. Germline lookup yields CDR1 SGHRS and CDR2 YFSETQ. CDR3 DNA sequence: TGCGCCAGCAGCTTGGGGGCCGGGGATCAGCCCCAGCATTTT. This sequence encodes CASSLGAGDQPQHF.

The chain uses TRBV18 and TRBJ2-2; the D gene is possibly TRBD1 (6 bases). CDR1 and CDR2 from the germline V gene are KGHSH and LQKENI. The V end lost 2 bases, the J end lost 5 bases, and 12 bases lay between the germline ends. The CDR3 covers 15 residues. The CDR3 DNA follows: TGTGCCAGCTCACCAAGTCAACAGGGAACCGGGGAGCTGTTTTTT. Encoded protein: CASSPSQQGTGELFF. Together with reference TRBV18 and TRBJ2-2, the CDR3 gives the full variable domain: NAGVMQNPRHLVRRRGQEARLRCSPMKGHSHVYWYRQLPEEGLKFMVYLQKENIIDESGMPKERFSAEFPKEGPSILRIQQVVRGDSAAYFCASSPSQQGTGELFFGEGSRLTVL.

The CDR3 region has the DNA TGTGCCAGCAGTTTATCCTCGTCGGGTCTGGGCACCGGGGAGCTGTTTTTT. It specifies CASSLSSSGLGTGELFF. The chain carries TRBV27 and TRBJ2-2, with D unresolved. V dropped 0 bases and J dropped 4 bases, with 15 bases sitting between them. Germline V gives CDR1 MNHEY, CDR2 SMNVEV (reference sequence). This CDR3 has 17 residues.

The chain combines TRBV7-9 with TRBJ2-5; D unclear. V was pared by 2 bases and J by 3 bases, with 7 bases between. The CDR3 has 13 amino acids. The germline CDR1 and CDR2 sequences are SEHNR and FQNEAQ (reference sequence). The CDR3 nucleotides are TGTGCCAGCAGCTTACACCGAGAAGAGACCCAGTACTTC. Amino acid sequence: CASSLHREETQYF.

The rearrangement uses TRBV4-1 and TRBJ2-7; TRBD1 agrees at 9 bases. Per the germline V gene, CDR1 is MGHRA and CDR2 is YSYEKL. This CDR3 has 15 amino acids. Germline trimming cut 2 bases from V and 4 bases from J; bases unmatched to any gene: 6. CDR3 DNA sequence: TGCGCCAGCAGCCAACGGTCCGGACAGGGGTACGAGCAGTACTTC. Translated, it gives CASSQRSGQGYEQYF.

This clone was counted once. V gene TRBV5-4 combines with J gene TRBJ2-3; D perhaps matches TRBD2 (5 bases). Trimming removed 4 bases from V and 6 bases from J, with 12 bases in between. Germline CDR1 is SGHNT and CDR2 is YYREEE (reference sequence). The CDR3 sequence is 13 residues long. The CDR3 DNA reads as TGTGCCAGCAGCCCGTTCGGGATGGATACGCAGTATTTT. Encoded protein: CASSPFGMDTQYF.